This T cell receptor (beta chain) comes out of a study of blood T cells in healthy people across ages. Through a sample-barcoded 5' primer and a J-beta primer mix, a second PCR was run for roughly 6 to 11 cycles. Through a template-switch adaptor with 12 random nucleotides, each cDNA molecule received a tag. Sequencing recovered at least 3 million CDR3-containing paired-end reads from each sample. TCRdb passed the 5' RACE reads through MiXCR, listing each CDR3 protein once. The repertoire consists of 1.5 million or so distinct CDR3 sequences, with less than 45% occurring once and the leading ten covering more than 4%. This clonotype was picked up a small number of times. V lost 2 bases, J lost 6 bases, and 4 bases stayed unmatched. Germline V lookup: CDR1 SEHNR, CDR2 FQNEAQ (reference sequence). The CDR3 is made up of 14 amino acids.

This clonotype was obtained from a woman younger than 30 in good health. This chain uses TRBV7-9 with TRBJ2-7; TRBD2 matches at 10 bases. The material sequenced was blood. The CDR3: CASSLLAGVVEQYF. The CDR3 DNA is TGTGCCAGCAGCTTACTAGCGGGGGTAGTCGAGCAGTACTTC.